The T cell receptor beta chain described here comes from a study of PD-L1 blockade in urothelial cancer. Time point indicated: peripheral blood 6 weeks after treatment start. This clone was picked up one time. Assay: immunoSEQ multiplex PCR; the TCRdb copy retains only in-frame clones and omits some. This repertoire shows around 41,000 clones, 83% found once; its top ten account for about 15%. This CDR3 contains 15 residues. Trimming took 0 bases from V and 8 from J, leaving 15 bases between them. Germline CDR1 SGHNT, CDR2 YYREEE (reference sequence). Sequencing used PBMCs, obtained around atezolizumab (anti-PD-L1) treatment. V gene TRBV5-4 combines with J gene TRBJ2-1; the D gene is possibly TRBD2 (7 bases). The clonotype comes from a man aged 55 to 70 with urothelial cancer. CDR3 sequence: CASSLARGARDEQFF. The DNA for the CDR3 is TGTGCCAGCAGCTTGGCCCGGGGGGCAAGGGATGAGCAGTTCTTC.